A selection of T cell receptor beta chains follows, all from one sample in a study of blood T cell repertoires in COVID-19. TCRdb keeps only in-frame clones here, not all; method: immunoSEQ multiplex PCR. The sample lists over 90,000 clones, approximately 89% occurring once. The sample comprised peripheral blood. These receptors all stem from a woman over 75 in a cohort sampled during active COVID-19. Each CDR3 is given with its conserved first and last residue. The D gene is left open where the match is weak.

CDR3 DNA: TGTGCCAGCTCACCACCTTTAAGCGAGACCCAGTACTTC; CDR3 protein: CASSPPLSETQYF; J gene: TRBJ2-5; V gene: TRBV18; D gene: .
CDR3 DNA: TGTGCCAGCAGTGGGAGACTCACCGGGGAGCTGTTTTTT; CDR3 protein: CASSGRLTGELFF; J gene: TRBJ2-2; V gene: TRBV25-1; D gene: .
CDR3 DNA: TGTGCCAGCAGTTACGCCGGGCGGGGTGGGATCTACGAGCAGTACTTC; CDR3 protein: CASSYAGRGGIYEQYF; J gene: TRBJ2-7; V gene: TRBV6-5; D gene: .
CDR3 DNA: TGTGCCAGCAATCTAGCGGGGGGCACCTACGAGCAGTACTTC; CDR3 protein: CASNLAGGTYEQYF; J gene: TRBJ2-7; V gene: TRBV6-5; D gene: TRBD2
CDR3 DNA: TGTGCCAGCAGTGCCCTCGGACAGGGGGCGTTGACGAACGAGCAGTACTTC; CDR3 protein: CASSALGQGALTNEQYF; J gene: TRBJ2-7; V gene: TRBV2; D gene: TRBD1
CDR3 DNA: TGTGCCAACGTCGGAGATACGCAGTATTTT; CDR3 protein: CANVGDTQYF; J gene: TRBJ2-3; V gene: TRBV12-3/TRBV12-4; D gene: .
CDR3 DNA: TGTGCCAGCACCAAAGGGAGGGACACCGGGGAGCTGTTTTTT; CDR3 protein: CASTKGRDTGELFF; J gene: TRBJ2-2; V gene: TRBV6-5; D gene: TRBD2
CDR3 DNA: TGCGCCAGCAGCTTGGAGACTAACGCTAGGAATGAGCAGTTCTTC; CDR3 protein: CASSLETNARNEQFF; J gene: TRBJ2-1; V gene: TRBV5-1; D gene: .
CDR3 DNA: TGTGCCAGCAGTTATACCTTGGGAGGACTGTTTTTT; CDR3 protein: CASSYTLGGLFF; J gene: TRBJ1-4; V gene: TRBV6-6; D gene: .
CDR3 DNA: TGTGCCAGCGGAGTGACAGGGGCCGAGCAGTACTTC; CDR3 protein: CASGVTGAEQYF; J gene: TRBJ2-7; V gene: TRBV6-5; D gene: TRBD1
CDR3 DNA: TGTGCCAGCCGACGGGGTTCTGAAGCTTTCTTT; CDR3 protein: CASRRGSEAFF; J gene: TRBJ1-1; V gene: TRBV6-5; D gene: .
CDR3 DNA: TGTGCCACCAGTGATCCACAGGGGTGGGCCTACAATGAGCAGTTCTTC; CDR3 protein: CATSDPQGWAYNEQFF; J gene: TRBJ2-1; V gene: TRBV24-1; D gene: TRBD1
CDR3 DNA: TGTGCCAGCAGCCAAGCGTCTAGCGGGGGGCACACAGATACGCAGTATTTT; CDR3 protein: CASSQASSGGHTDTQYF; J gene: TRBJ2-3; V gene: TRBV3-1/TRBV3-2; D gene: TRBD2
CDR3 DNA: TGTGCCAGCAGCGCAACTAGCGGGAGCTCAGATACGCAGTATTTT; CDR3 protein: CASSATSGSSDTQYF; J gene: TRBJ2-3; V gene: TRBV9; D gene: TRBD2
CDR3 DNA: TGTGCCAGTAGTACCGAGGACAGGGAGCCTAGGGTCGCTCAGCCCCAGCATTTT; CDR3 protein: CASSTEDREPRVAQPQHF; J gene: TRBJ1-5; V gene: TRBV19; D gene: TRBD1